This T cell receptor beta chain was documented in a study of vaccination and CD4 T cells after COVID-19. The overall study: Six males and four females, two Hispanic, made up the convalescents.

Treatment reported: approximately 9-day PBMC culture with coronavirus spike peptide pools or control peptides (ViraFEST assay). Harvesting of the unexposed donor's CD4+ T cells predated the COVID-19 pandemic (2011-2018). CDR3 size: 15 residues. Germline lookup yields CDR1 LGHDT and CDR2 YNNKEL (reference sequence). Trimming cost V 3 bases and J 5 bases, with 14 bases left between them. Sequenced with the Oncomine TCR Beta short-read assay was DNA taken from cultured CD4+ T cells. TCRdb fed the PCR reads into MiXCR, producing one record per CDR3 protein. The table has several thousand distinct CDR3 sequences, approximately 32% seen once. This clonotype was seen only once. No antigen is known for it.

The receptor's source is a human donor in good health. The rearrangement uses TRBV3-1 and TRBJ1-5; possibly TRBD1 for D (5 bases). Source material: CD4+ T cells from blood, cultured in vitro. CDR3 DNA sequence: TGTGCCAGCAGCCAGGGGACTGTAGGTTATCAGCCCCAGCATTTT. Its protein product is CASSQGTVGYQPQHF.